These 25 T cell receptor beta chains came from one sample sequenced in a study of cytomegalovirus exposure and HLA in healthy donors. PCR involved 60 Vbeta and 13 Jbeta primers. Some clones are missing from TCRdb's copy, which holds only in-frame ones; the method was immunoSEQ multiplex PCR. Among about 98,000 clones, roughly 76% were seen once, and the ten largest hold roughly 7.7%. The sequencing input was PBMCs. These receptors were collected from a human donor in good health.

This sequence joins TRBV9 and TRBJ2-2; D not certain. This CDR3 spans 15 amino acids. Germline V CDR1 and CDR2: SGDLS, YYNGEE. Trimming cost V 0 bases and J 0 bases, with 6 bases left between them. CDR3 protein: CASSVVGANTGELFF. In nucleotides, the CDR3 is TGTGCCAGCAGCGTAGTAGGAGCGAACACCGGGGAGCTGTTTTTT.

V and J are TRBV5-1 and TRBJ2-1; D gene ambiguous. V gave up 0 bases and J gave up 3 bases, with 7 bases separating them. Germline V lookup: CDR1 SGHRS, CDR2 YFSETQ. The CDR3 length is 14 residues. The CDR3 here is CASSLESGYNEQFF. CDR3 DNA sequence: TGCGCCAGCAGCTTGGAGTCGGGCTACAATGAGCAGTTCTTC.

This chain connects TRBV6-1 to TRBJ1-1, with D possibly matching TRBD1 (6 bases). Germline loops: CDR1 MNHNS, CDR2 SASEGT. Trimming left V 4 bases short and J 3 bases short, with 15 bases between. The CDR3 is 15 residues long. The CDR3 here is CASSANRAGDTEAFF. The DNA of the CDR3 is TGTGCCAGCAGTGCGAACAGGGCCGGGGACACTGAAGCTTTCTTT.

This chain connects TRBV5-4 to TRBJ2-1; 9 nucleotides line up with TRBD2. The trim removed 0 bases at V and 2 bases at J, leaving 3 bases unmatched. The CDR3 is 16 amino acids. Germline V lookup: CDR1 SGHNT, CDR2 YYREEE (reference sequence). The CDR3 reads CASSLEAGGTYNEQFF. In DNA form, the CDR3 reads TGTGCCAGCAGCTTGGAAGCGGGAGGAACCTACAATGAGCAGTTCTTC.

The chain couples TRBV10-3 to TRBJ2-1; 7 bases line up with TRBD2. This CDR3 spans 15 amino acids. From germline, CDR1 is ENHRY and CDR2 SYGVKD. V lost 2 bases and J lost 2; bases outside the gene matches: 3. CDR3 loop: CAISEAGTTYNEQFF. In DNA, the CDR3 is TGTGCCATCAGTGAGGCGGGGACTACCTACAATGAGCAGTTCTTC.

The chain links TRBV4-1 to TRBJ1-1; perhaps TRBD1 as D (6 bases). V was shortened by 0 bases and J by 1 base, with 12 bases between the two germline ends. The CDR3 is made up of 16 amino acids. Germline V lookup: CDR1 MGHRA, CDR2 YSYEKL. The CDR3 region has the DNA TGCGCCAGCAGCCAAGATCTTGGCAGGGGGAACACTGAAGCTTTCTTT. This encodes CASSQDLGRGNTEAFF.

The chain links TRBV5-1 to TRBJ2-7; TRBD1 aligns across 9 bases. The ends lost 6 bases at V and 8 bases at J; junction bases unmatched: 21. The CDR3 runs 17 residues. Germline CDR1 reads SGHRS; CDR2 reads YFSETQ. The CDR3 nucleotides are TGCGCCAGCACCCTTGACCCCCGGGACAGGGATTTCAGAAAGCAGTACTTC. Translation: CASTLDPRDRDFRKQYF.

V is TRBV7-9 and J is TRBJ2-7, with D perhaps matching TRBD2 (6 bases). This CDR3 is 14 amino acids long. Looked up from germline, CDR1 is SEHNR and CDR2 is FQNEAQ (reference sequence). V shed 5 bases and J shed 4 bases, with 15 bases lying between them. The CDR3 here is CASSQVGGVYEQYF. The CDR3 nucleotides read TGTGCCAGCAGCCAAGTGGGGGGTGTATACGAGCAGTACTTC.

The genes are TRBV18 and TRBJ1-5; possibly TRBD1 for D (6 bases). Germline CDR1 and CDR2: KGHSH and LQKENI. The CDR3 is made up of 15 amino acids. V lost 4 bases, J lost 3 bases, and 13 bases lay in between. CDR3: CASSLDTGNNQPQHF. As DNA, the CDR3 is TGTGCCAGCTCACTGGACACAGGGAACAATCAGCCCCAGCATTTT.

This clone appeared once. The rearrangement links TRBV30 to TRBJ1-5, with D maybe TRBD1 (5 bases). Germline values: CDR1 GTSNPN, CDR2 SVGIG (reference sequence). The CDR3 spans 14 residues. V was pared by 0 bases and J by 7 bases, with 13 bases between. Written as DNA, the CDR3 is TGTGCCTGGAGTGTAGGGGTAGGGCCCCAGCCCCAGCATTTT. Translation: CAWSVGVGPQPQHF.

The genes are TRBV6-4 and TRBJ2-7; possible D gene TRBD2, 6 bases. This CDR3 is 16 amino acids long. V lost 2 bases, J lost 3 bases, and 17 bases lay in between. Looked up from germline, CDR1 is MRHNA and CDR2 is SNTAGT. Here the CDR3 DNA reads TGTGCCAGCAGTGACGGTATTTTGCCCGGGGGCTACGAGCAGTACTTC. Its protein is CASSDGILPGGYEQYF.

The chain employs TRBV25-1 and TRBJ1-1, with 8 bases identical to TRBD1. CDR1 and CDR2 (germline): MGHDK, SYGVNS. This CDR3 contains 14 residues. Losses at the gene ends were 4 bases for V and 0 bases for J; bases not matched to a gene: 1. This CDR3 reads CASSGTGMNTEAFF. CDR3 in DNA: TGTGCCAGCAGTGGGACAGGGATGAACACTGAAGCTTTCTTT.

The chain couples TRBV27 to TRBJ1-6; the D gene is possibly TRBD1 (6 bases). Trimming removed 4 bases at V and 7 bases at J, with 14 bases between. Germline assignment: CDR1 MNHEY and CDR2 SMNVEV (reference sequence). The CDR3 is 15 residues long. The CDR3 DNA sequence: TGTGCCAGCAGTTCCATAACAGGGTCCAATTCACCCCTCCACTTT. Translation gives CASSSITGSNSPLHF.

This chain links TRBV19 with TRBJ1-1; 9 positions agree with TRBD1. Germline trimming cut 5 bases from V and 8 bases from J; bases unmatched to any gene: 9. Germline V gene sequence: CDR1 LNHDA, CDR2 SQIVND (reference sequence). The CDR3 is 14 amino acids. Here the CDR3 DNA reads TGTGCCAGTAGTCCCTGGACAGGGGAAGTCGAAGCTTTCTTT. Residues: CASSPWTGEVEAFF. Supplemented by reference TRBV19 and TRBJ1-1, the full variable domain reads DGGITQSPKYLFRKEGQNVTLSCEQNLNHDAMYWYRQDPGQGLRLIYYSQIVNDFQKGDIAEGYSVSREKKESFPLTVTSAQKNPTAFYLCASSPWTGEVEAFFGQGTRLTVV.

This clone was observed a few times. The J gene is TRBJ1-1, the V gene TRBV12-5, with D unresolved. Trimming removed 5 bases at V and 3 bases at J, with 10 bases between. This CDR3 comprises 13 residues. Germline loops: CDR1 LGHNT, CDR2 FRNRAP. Here the CDR3 reads CASGGSGHTEAFF. The CDR3 nucleotides read TGTGCTAGTGGTGGGTCGGGTCACACTGAAGCTTTCTTT.

The chain has TRBV15 and TRBJ1-2; D is possibly TRBD1 (5 bases). The CDR3 extends over 15 amino acids. V was trimmed by 5 bases and J by 8 bases, leaving 21 bases between them. CDR1 is LNHNV, CDR2 YYDKDF, per germline (reference sequence). The CDR3 DNA is TGTGCCACCAGCCCCGGGGGACCGTCAATCAGGGGCTACACCTTC. It encodes CATSPGGPSIRGYTF.

This chain links TRBV25-1 with TRBJ2-1, with TRBD1 identical over 10 bases. V lost 2 bases to trimming and J lost 7 bases; unmatched junction nucleotides: 2. Germline V gene lookup returns CDR1 MGHDK and CDR2 SYGVNS. CDR3 length equals 14 residues. The CDR3 coding sequence is TGTGCCAGCAGTGAAATGGGACAGGGGAATGAGCAGTTCTTC. It specifies CASSEMGQGNEQFF.

The chain couples TRBV10-1 to TRBJ2-2; the match to TRBD2 covers 9 bases. The CDR3 loop spans 14 amino acids. Germline lookup yields CDR1 WNHNN and CDR2 SYGVQD (reference sequence). Trimming at V came to 4 bases and at J to 6 bases, leaving 3 bases not matched to a gene. In nucleotides, the CDR3 is TGCGCCAGCAGTGTCGTAGCGGGAGCCGGGGAGCTGTTTTTT. Its protein product is CASSVVAGAGELFF.

This chain joins TRBV5-1 and TRBJ2-7, with TRBD1 matching 8 bases. V gave up 4 bases and J gave up 2 bases; unmatched junction bases: 5. This CDR3 region has 14 residues. Germline loops: CDR1 SGHRS, CDR2 YFSETQ. This chain's CDR3 is CASSTGTGAYEQYF. In nucleotides, the CDR3 is TGCGCCAGCAGCACCGGGACAGGAGCCTACGAGCAGTACTTC.

The chain combines TRBV19 with TRBJ2-2; 11 bases map to TRBD2. CDR3 size: 16 residues. The J segment lost 2 bases and the V segment lost 6 bases, leaving 5 bases of the junction unmatched. Germline CDR1 reads LNHDA; CDR2 reads SQIVND (reference sequence). The CDR3, as DNA: TGTGCCAGTAGGACCCTAGCGGGGGGAAACACCGGGGAGCTGTTTTTT. This gives the protein CASRTLAGGNTGELFF.

The chain joins TRBV2 to TRBJ1-5, with 10 bases matching TRBD1. This CDR3 has 15 amino acids. Trimming removed 0 bases from V and 9 bases from J; junction bases left unmatched: 5. Germline V lookup: CDR1 SNHLY, CDR2 FYNNEI. The CDR3, as DNA: TGTGCCAGCAGTGAAGCGAGGACAGGGGGTGGGCCCCAGCATTTT. Encoded protein: CASSEARTGGGPQHF.

This chain uses TRBV11-3 with TRBJ2-1; 8 bases are shared with TRBD2. The CDR3 has 13 residues. Germline CDR1 SGHNT, CDR2 YENEEA. After removal of 9 bases from V and 7 bases from J, the junction contained 8 bases not matched to a gene. Written as DNA, the CDR3 is TGTGCCAGTCGGGGGGGCTCCGCTAATGAGCAGTTCTTC. It codes for CASRGGSANEQFF. Drawing the rest from reference TRBV11-3 and TRBJ2-1, the complete variable domain is EAGVVQSPRYKIIEKKQPVAFWCNPISGHNTLYWYLQNLGQGPELLIRYENEEAVDDSQLPKDRFSAERLKGVDSTLKIQPAELGDSAVYLCASRGGSANEQFFGPGTRLTVL.

The chain links TRBV5-6 to TRBJ1-4; 8 bases align to TRBD1. V gave up 4 bases and J gave up 6 bases; unmatched junction bases: 5. Germline V gene data show CDR1 as SGHDT and CDR2 as YYEEEE. CDR3 size: 14 residues. CDR3 protein: CASSPGQVHEKLFF. Here the CDR3 DNA reads TGTGCCAGCAGCCCGGGACAGGTCCATGAAAAACTGTTTTTT.

The chain is built from TRBV2 and TRBJ2-5, with TRBD1 matching 11 bases. The CDR3 is 13 residues long. Unmatched junction bases numbered 5, after V lost 9 bases and J lost 5 bases. CDR1 is SNHLY and CDR2 is FYNNEI in the germline V gene. The CDR3 region has the DNA TGTGCCAGAGGGACAGGGGGTCAGGAGACCCAGTACTTC. Translation gives CARGTGGQETQYF.

The V call is TRBV9, the J call TRBJ2-5; a possible D gene is TRBD2 (6 bases). The CDR3 has 15 residues. In germline, CDR1 is SGDLS, CDR2 YYNGEE. The V end was cut by 0 bases, the J end by 3 bases, with 12 bases between. The CDR3 bases are TGTGCCAGCAGCGTAGAGGAGCGGAGGGAAGAGACCCAGTACTTC. Protein sequence: CASSVEERREETQYF.